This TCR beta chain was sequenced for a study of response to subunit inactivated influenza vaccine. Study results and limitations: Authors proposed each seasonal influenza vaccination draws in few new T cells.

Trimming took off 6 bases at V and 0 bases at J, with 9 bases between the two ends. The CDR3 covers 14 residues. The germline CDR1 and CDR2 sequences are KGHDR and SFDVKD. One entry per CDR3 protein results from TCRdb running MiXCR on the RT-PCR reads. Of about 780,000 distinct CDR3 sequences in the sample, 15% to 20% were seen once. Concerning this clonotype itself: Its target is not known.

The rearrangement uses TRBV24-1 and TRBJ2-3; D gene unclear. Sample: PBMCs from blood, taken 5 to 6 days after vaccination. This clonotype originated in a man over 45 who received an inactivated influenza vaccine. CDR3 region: CATSNWGSTDTQYF. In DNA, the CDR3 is TGTGCCACCAGTAATTGGGGTAGCACAGATACGCAGTATTTT.